This TCR beta chain was documented in a study of T cells in Graves' hyperthyroidism and ophthalmopathy. The CDR3 runs to 14 residues. Germline-derived CDR1 and CDR2 are MNHEY and SMNVEV (reference sequence). The ends lost 5 bases at V and 1 base at J; junction bases unmatched: 4. On this clonotype itself: The antigen is not known.

It was RNA transcripts that yielded the amplified TCR beta CDR3 regions. The HTBI primer set was used in a first-round RT-PCR of the TCR CDR3. TCRdb called the multiplex PCR reads again in MiXCR, with one record for every CDR3 protein. The sample includes around 400,000 distinct CDR3 sequences, approximately 14% of them seen just once. Study-level points and caveats: Model output signaled ophthalmopathy a median around 5.9 months ahead of onset. Blood also held most thyroid clonotypes expanded beyond 0.001.

Exclusion followed for patients with uncontrolled infection, other autoimmune disease, pregnancy or lactation. The material sequenced was blood. The gene calls are TRBV27 and TRBJ1-1; 7 nucleotides align to TRBD1. The receptor was isolated from a woman aged 55-75 years with Graves' ophthalmopathy. CDR3 sequence reads: CASSLWDRNTEAFF. CDR3 nucleotides: TGTGCCAGCAGTCTGTGGGACAGGAACACTGAAGCTTTCTTT.